This paragraph reports one T cell receptor beta chain. These data belong to a study of blood T cell repertoires in COVID-19. About the research overall: COVID-19 samples collected from the United States, Italy and Spain covered acute and convalescent phases. T cells, B-cell-depleted T cells, or PBMCs supplied cDNA or gDNA.

Original methodology: Amplified reference gene primers provided the basis for estimating nucleated cell counts. Sequenced by immunoSEQ multiplex PCR; TCRdb stores in-frame clones only, minus some. V, J and clone size are those of that table, while D and trimming were read from the DNA. The sample records 200,000 or so clones, 80% to 90% being singletons. This CDR3 has 13 residues. Per germline, CDR1 MNHEY and CDR2 SVGAGI. Trimming cost V 4 bases and J 0 bases, with 7 bases left between them. The chain has TRBV6-5 and TRBJ2-7, with TRBD2 as a possible D gene (5 bases). Sequencing was performed on peripheral blood. The origin of this receptor is a woman of 80 years or more with acute or convalescent COVID-19. For the CDR3, the DNA is TGTGCCAGCAGTTCCGGGGTCTCCTACGAGCAGTACTTC. Encoded protein: CASSSGVSYEQYF.